The following is a T cell receptor beta chain sequence with its context. This clone has just one count. Its antigen remains undetermined. No base qualities exist here, and no much larger clone lies one base off it. The protocol used for the library was the immunoSEQ multiplex PCR assay. Entries here come from immuneACCESS through TCRdb and include only in-frame sequences with V and J called. Some clones fail to appear in such tables; in the studies checked, an unresolved V gene covers under half of the shortfall, and the cause of the remainder is unknown. Present in this sample are 50,000 or so clones, 93% of which were seen just once. The ten largest clonotypes hold around 1.9% of the sample. This sample was included in a study of T cell changes during pregnancy in multiple sclerosis (dated by TCRdb to the late 2010s). Study-level background: Changes in the T cell repertoire over the course of pregnancy were examined in this study in women with multiple sclerosis.

From its cysteine to its phenylalanine, the CDR3 spans 14 amino acids. Only the CDR3 DNA is retained, 42 bases long and in frame from the first base. V is trimmed back by 5 bases and J by 1 base, and the junction contains 1 base that no gene match accounts for. The germline V gene yields MDHEN for CDR1 and SYDVKM for CDR2. Sequencing was performed on peripheral blood, taken in the second trimester of pregnancy. The chain employs TRBV28 and TRBJ1-5, and TRBD1 aligns with 8 junction nucleotides. The clonotype comes from a female donor with multiple sclerosis, enrolled in a pregnancy study. CDR3 region: CASSRTGSNQPQHF. The nucleotides read TGTGCCAGCAGTAGGACAGGGAGCAATCAGCCCCAGCATTTT.